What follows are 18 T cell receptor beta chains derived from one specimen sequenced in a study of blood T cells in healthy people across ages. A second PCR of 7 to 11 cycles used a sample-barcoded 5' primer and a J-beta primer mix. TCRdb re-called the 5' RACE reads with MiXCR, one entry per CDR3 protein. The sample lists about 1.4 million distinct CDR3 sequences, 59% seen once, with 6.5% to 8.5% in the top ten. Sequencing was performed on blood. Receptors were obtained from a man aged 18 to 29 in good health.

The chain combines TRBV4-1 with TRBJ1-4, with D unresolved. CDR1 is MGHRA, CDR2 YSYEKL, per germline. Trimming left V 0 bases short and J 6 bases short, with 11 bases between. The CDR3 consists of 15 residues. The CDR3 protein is CASSQDRAGDEKLFF. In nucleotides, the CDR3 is TGCGCCAGCAGCCAAGATAGGGCCGGGGATGAAAAACTGTTTTTT.

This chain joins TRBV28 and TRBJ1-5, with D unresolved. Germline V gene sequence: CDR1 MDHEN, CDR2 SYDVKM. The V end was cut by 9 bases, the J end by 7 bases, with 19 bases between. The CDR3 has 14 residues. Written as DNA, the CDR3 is TGTGCCAGTAGTCCCCAGTTGTCCGGACAGCCCCAGCATTTT. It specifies CASSPQLSGQPQHF.

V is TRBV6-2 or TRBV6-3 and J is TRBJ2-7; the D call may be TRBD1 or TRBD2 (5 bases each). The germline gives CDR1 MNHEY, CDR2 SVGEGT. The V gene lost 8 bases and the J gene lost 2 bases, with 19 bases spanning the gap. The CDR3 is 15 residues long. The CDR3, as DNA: TGTGCCAGCTCCGGTATTGGGACCCACCCCTACGAGCAGTACTTC. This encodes CASSGIGTHPYEQYF.

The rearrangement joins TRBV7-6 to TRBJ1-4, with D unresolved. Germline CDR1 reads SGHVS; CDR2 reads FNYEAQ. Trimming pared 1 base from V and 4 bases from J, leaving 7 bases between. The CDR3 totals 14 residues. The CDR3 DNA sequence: TGTGCCAGCAGCTTAGTTAGGGTTAATGAAAAACTGTTTTTT. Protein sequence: CASSLVRVNEKLFF.

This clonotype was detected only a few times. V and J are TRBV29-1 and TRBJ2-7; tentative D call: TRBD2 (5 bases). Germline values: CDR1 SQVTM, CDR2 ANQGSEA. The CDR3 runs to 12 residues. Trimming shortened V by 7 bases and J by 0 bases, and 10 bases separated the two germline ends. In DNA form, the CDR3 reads TGCAGCGCCCAACTAGGCTCCTACGAGCAGTACTTC. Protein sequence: CSAQLGSYEQYF.

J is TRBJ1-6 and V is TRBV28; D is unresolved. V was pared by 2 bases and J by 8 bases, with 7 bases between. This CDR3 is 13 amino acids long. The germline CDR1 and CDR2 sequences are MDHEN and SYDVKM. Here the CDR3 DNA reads TGTGCCAGCAGTTTAGTTCGGGATTCACCCCTCCACTTT. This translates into CASSLVRDSPLHF.

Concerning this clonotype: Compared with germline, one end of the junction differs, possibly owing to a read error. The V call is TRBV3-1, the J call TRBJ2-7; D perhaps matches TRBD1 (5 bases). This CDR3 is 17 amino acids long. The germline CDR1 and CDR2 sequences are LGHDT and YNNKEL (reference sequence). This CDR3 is CASSEEPPQGLDYEQYF. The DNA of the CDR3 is TGTGCCAGCAGCGAAGAGCCCCCGCAGGGATTGGACTACGAGCAGTACTTC.

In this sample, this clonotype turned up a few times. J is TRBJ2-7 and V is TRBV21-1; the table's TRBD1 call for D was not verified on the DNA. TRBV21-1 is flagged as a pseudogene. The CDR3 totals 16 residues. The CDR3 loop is CASSRRDSLNFYEQYF. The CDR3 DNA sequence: TGTGCCAGCAGCAGACGGGACAGCCTGAACTTTTACGAGCAGTACTTC.

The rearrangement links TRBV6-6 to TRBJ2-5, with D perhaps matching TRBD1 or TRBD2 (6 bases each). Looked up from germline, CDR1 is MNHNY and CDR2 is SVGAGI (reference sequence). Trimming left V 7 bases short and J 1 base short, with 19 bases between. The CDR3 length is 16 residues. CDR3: CASTIPGAQSQETQYF. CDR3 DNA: TGTGCCAGCACTATCCCGGGGGCACAGAGCCAAGAGACCCAGTACTTC.

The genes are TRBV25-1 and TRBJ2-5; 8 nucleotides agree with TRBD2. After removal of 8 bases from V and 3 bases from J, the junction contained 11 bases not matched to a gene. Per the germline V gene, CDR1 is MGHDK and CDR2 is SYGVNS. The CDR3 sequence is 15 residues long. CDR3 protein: CASGSWGLGKETQYF. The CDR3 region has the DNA TGTGCCAGCGGGAGCTGGGGACTAGGAAAAGAGACCCAGTACTTC.

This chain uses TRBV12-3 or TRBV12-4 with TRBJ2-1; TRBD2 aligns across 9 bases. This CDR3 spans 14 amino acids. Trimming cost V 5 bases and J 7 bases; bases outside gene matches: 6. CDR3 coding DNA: TGTGCCAGCAGTATTAGCGGGGGACAAAATGAGCAGTTCTTC. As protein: CASSISGGQNEQFF.

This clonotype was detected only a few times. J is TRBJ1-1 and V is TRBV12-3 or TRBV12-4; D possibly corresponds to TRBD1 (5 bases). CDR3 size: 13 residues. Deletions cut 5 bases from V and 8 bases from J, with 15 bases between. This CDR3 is CASSKSNPGEAFF. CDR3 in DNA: TGTGCCAGCAGTAAATCAAACCCAGGGGAAGCTTTCTTT.

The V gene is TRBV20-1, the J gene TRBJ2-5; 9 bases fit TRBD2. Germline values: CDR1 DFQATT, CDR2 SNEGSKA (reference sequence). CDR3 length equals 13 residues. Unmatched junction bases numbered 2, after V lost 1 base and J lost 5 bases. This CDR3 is CSARASGAETQYF. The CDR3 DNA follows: TGCAGTGCTAGAGCTAGCGGGGCGGAGACCCAGTACTTC.

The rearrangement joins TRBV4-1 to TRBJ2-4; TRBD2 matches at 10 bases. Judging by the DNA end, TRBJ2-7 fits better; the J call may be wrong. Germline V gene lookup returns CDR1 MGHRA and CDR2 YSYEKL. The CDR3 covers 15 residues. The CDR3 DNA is TGCGCCAGCAGCCAAGTTCCTAGCGGGAGCTTCGAGCAGTACTTC. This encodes CASSQVPSGSFEQYF.

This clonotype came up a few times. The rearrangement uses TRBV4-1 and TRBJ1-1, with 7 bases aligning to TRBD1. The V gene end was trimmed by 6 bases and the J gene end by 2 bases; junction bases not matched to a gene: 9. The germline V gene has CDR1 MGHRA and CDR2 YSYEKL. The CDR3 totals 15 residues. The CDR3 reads CASSAHRGGNTEAFF. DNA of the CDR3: TGCGCCAGCAGTGCTCACAGGGGTGGCAACACTGAAGCTTTCTTT.

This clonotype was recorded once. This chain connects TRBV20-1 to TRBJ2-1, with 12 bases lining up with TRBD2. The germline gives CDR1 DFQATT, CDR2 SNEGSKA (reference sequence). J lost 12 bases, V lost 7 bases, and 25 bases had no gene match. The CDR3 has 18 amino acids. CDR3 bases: TGCAGTGGCCGGGACACTGGGACTAGCGGGCGATTGGGAGATGTGCAGTTCTTC. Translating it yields CSGRDTGTSGRLGDVQFF.

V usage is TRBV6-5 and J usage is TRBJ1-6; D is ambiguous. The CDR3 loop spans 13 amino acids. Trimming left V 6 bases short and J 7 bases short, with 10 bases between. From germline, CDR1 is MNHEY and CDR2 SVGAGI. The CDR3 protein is CASSQEANSPLHF. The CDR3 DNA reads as TGTGCCAGCAGCCAGGAAGCGAATTCACCCCTCCACTTT.

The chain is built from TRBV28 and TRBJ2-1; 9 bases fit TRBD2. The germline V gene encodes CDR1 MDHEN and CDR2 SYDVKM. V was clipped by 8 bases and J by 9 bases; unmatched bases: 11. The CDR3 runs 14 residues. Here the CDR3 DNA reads TGTGCCAGCTGCTTTGCGGGGGGGCCGGGTGAGCAGTTCTTC. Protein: CASCFAGGPGEQFF.